Sequencing of this T cell receptor (beta chain) was carried out in a study of cytomegalovirus exposure and HLA in healthy donors. Study results and caveats: Later analysis associated a missense DCLRE1C variant with TCR beta V- and J-gene trimming. HLA allele associations emerged for 16,951 TCR beta sequences in a later analysis, at 0.05 false discovery rate. Confirmation in vitro established that a few CMV-associated chains were specific for CMV antigens.

Trimming stripped 0 bases from V and 7 bases from J, with 7 bases between. CDR3 size: 13 residues. Germline V CDR1 and CDR2: SGHVS, FNYEAQ. To note about this clone: What it binds is unknown.

The PCR ran on 60 Vbeta and 13 Jbeta primers. The table came from immunoSEQ multiplex PCR; TCRdb's copy has only in-frame clones and leaves some out. This repertoire shows about 73,000 clones, about 81% found once; its top ten account for 9.5% to 15%. Sequenced material: PBMCs. This TCR derives from a man between 65 and 79 years old in good health and CMV-seronegative. V usage is TRBV7-6 and J usage is TRBJ1-5; D unresolved. The CDR3 coding sequence is TGTGCCAGCAGCTTAGCCATTTTCCAGCCCCAGCATTTT. Protein sequence: CASSLAIFQPQHF.